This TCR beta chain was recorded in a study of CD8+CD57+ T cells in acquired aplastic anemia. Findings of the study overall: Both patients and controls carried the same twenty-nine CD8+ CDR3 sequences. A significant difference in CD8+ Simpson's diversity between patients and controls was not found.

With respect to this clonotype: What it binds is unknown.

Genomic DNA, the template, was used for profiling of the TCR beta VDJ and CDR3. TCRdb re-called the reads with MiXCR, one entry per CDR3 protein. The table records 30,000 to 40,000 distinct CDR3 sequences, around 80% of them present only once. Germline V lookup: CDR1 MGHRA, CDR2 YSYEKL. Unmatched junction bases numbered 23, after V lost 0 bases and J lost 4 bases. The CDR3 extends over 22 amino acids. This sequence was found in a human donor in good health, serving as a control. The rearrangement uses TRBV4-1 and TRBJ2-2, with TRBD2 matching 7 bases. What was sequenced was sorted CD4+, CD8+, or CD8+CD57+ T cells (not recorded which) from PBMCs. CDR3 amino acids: CASSQEFTTSGRAWGSTGELFF. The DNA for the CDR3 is TGCGCCAGCAGCCAAGAATTTACAACTAGTGGGAGGGCCTGGGGGAGCACCGGGGAGCTGTTTTTT.